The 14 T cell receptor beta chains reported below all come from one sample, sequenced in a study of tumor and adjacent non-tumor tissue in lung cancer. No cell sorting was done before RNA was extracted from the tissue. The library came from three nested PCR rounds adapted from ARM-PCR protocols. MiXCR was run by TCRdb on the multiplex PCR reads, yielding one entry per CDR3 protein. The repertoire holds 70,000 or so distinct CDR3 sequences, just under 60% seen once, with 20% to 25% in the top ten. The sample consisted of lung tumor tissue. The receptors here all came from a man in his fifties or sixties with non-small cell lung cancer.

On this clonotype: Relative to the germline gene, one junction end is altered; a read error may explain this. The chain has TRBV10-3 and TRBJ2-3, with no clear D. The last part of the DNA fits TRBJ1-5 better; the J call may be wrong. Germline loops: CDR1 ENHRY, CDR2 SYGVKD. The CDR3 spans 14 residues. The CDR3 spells CATSAGLLTDTQHF. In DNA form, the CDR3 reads TGTGCCACCAGTGCAGGACTACTCACAGATACGCAGCATTTT.

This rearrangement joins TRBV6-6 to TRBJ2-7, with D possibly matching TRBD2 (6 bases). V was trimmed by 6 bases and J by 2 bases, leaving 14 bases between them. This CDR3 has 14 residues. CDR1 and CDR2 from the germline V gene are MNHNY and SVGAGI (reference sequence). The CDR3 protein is CASRIGGTAYEQYF. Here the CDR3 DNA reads TGTGCCAGCAGGATCGGCGGGACTGCCTACGAGCAGTACTTC.

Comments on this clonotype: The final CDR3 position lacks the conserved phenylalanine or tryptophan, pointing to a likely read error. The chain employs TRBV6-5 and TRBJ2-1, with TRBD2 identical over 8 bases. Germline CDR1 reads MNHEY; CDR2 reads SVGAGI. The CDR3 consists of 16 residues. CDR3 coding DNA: TGCGCCATCAGTTACTCGGTTACTAGCGGTAACAATGAGCAGTTCTCC. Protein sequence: CAISYSVTSGNNEQFS.

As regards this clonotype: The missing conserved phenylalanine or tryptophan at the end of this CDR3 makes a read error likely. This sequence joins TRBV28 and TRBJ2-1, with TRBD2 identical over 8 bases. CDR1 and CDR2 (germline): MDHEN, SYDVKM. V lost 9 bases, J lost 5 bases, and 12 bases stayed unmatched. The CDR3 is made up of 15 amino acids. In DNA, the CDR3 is TGTGCCAGTAGTCCCTTAGGAGCGGGGGACAATGAGCAGTTCTCC. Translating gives CASSPLGAGDNEQFS.

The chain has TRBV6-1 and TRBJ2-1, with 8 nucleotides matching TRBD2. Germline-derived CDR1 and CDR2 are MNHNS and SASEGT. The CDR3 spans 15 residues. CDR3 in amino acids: CVNSEVTAGDNEQFF. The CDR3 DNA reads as TGTGTCAACAGTGAAGTAACAGCGGGAGACAATGAGCAGTTCTTC.

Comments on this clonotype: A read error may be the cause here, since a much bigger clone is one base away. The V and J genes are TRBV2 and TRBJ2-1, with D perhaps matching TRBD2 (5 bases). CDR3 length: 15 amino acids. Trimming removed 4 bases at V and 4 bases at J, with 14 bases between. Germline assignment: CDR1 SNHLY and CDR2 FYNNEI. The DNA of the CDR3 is TGTGCCAGCAGTGGTGGAGGAAACACTTACAATGAGCAGTTCTTC. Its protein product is CASSGGGNTYNEQFF.

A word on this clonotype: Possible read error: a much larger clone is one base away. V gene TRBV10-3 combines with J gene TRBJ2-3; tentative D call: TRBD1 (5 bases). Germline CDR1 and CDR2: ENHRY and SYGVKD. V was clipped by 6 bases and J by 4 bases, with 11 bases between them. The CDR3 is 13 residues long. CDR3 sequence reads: CAIRNRWADTQYF. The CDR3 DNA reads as TGTGCCATCAGAAACAGGTGGGCAGATACGCAGTATTTT.

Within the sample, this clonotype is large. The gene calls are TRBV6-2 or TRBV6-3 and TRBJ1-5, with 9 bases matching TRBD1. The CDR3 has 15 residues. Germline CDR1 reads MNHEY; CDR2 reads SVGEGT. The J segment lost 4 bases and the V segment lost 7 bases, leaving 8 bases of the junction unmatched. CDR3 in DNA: TGTGCCAGCACCGGGACAGGGAGGGCAAATCAGCCCCAGCATTTT. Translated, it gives CASTGTGRANQPQHF.

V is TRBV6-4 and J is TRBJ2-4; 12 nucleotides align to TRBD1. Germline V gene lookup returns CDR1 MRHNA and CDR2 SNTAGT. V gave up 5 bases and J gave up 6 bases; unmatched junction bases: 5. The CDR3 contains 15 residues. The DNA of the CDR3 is TGTGCCAGCAGTCCGGGACAGGGGGCCCCAAACATTCAGTACTTC. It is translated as CASSPGQGAPNIQYF.

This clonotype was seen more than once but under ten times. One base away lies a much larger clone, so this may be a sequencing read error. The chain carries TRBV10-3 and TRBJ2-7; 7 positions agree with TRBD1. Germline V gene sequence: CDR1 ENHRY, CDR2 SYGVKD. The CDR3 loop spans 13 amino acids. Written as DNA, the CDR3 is TGTGCCGTCAGCTCCGACAGGGAATACGAGCAGTACTTC. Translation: CAVSSDREYEQYF.

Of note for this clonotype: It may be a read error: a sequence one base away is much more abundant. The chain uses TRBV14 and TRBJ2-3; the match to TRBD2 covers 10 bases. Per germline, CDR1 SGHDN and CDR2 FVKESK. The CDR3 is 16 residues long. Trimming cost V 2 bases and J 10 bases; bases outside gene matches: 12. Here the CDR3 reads CASSQLAGVGVDAQYF. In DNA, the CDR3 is TGTGCCAGCAGCCAACTAGCGGGAGTAGGCGTGGATGCGCAGTATTTT.

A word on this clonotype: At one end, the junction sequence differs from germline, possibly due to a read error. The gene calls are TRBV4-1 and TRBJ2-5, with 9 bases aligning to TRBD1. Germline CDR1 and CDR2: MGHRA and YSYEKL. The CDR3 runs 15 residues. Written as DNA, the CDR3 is TGCACCAGCAGCCAAGGGGACAGGGAAGGGGGGACCCAGTACTTC. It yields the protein CTSSQGDREGGTQYF.

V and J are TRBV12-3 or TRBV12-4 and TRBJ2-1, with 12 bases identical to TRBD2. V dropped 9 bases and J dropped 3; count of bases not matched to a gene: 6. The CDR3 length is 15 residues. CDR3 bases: TGTGCCAGTAGCCCGACTAGCGGGGGCTACAATGAGCAGTTCTTC. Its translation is CASSPTSGGYNEQFF.

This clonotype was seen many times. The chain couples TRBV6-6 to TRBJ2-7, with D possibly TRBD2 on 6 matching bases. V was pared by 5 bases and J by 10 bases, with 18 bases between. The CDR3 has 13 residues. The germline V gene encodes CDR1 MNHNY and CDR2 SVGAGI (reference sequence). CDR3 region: CASSPQGVAAQYF. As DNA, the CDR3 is TGTGCCAGCAGTCCTCAGGGAGTAGCGGCTCAGTACTTC.